The next 16 T cell receptor beta chains were all read from a single sample in a study of cytomegalovirus exposure and HLA in healthy donors. It was with 60 Vbeta and 13 Jbeta primers that the PCR ran. TCRdb keeps only in-frame clones here, not all; method: immunoSEQ multiplex PCR. This sample has 210,000 or so clones, with more than 60% found just once. The sample taken for sequencing was PBMCs. These receptors were collected from a woman aged 55-70 years in good health and CMV-seropositive.

The chain joins TRBV5-1 to TRBJ2-3; tentative D call: TRBD2 (6 bases). With 3 bases removed from V and 5 bases from J, the gap between germline ends came to 16 bases. Germline V gene data show CDR1 as SGHRS and CDR2 as YFSETQ. This CDR3 has 15 amino acids. In nucleotides, the CDR3 is TGCGCCAGCAGCTCGCTTGTCGGAGGGCGAGATACGCAGTATTTT. Translation: CASSSLVGGRDTQYF.

The V call is TRBV10-2, the J call TRBJ2-5, with 7 bases matching TRBD1. The assigned J gene may be wrong: the sequence end matches TRBJ2-7 better. Germline CDR1 reads WSHSY; CDR2 reads SAAADI. The CDR3 spans 16 residues. CDR3 nucleotides: TGCGCCAGCAGTGAGTACGGGACAGCCCAGGGCTACGAGCAGTACTTC. As protein: CASSEYGTAQGYEQYF.

The chain has TRBV30 and TRBJ2-5; weak D call: TRBD1 (6 bases). This CDR3 region has 13 residues. From germline, CDR1 is GTSNPN and CDR2 SVGIG (reference sequence). With 2 bases removed from V and 5 bases from J, the gap between germline ends came to 12 bases. The CDR3 sequence is CAWSRDRSETQYF. The CDR3 DNA reads TGTGCCTGGAGTAGAGACAGGTCGGAGACCCAGTACTTC.

J is TRBJ2-7 and V is TRBV6-1; 9 bases map to TRBD1. There are 12 residues in the CDR3. V trimming: 6 bases; J trimming: 5 bases; junction bases outside the gene matches: 2. From germline, CDR1 is MNHNS and CDR2 SASEGT. In nucleotides, the CDR3 is TGTGCCAGCAGCGACAGGGGGAACGAGCAGTACTTC. Protein: CASSDRGNEQYF.

The sample holds one count of this clone. This rearrangement joins TRBV29-1 to TRBJ1-2, with D maybe TRBD1 (6 bases). The V end was cut by 5 bases, the J end by 7 bases, with 17 bases between. CDR1 is SQVTM, CDR2 ANQGSEA, per germline. The CDR3 extends over 13 amino acids. CDR3 sequence (DNA): TGCAGCGTTACAAGCAGGGGTACGGCTGGCTACACCTTC. It yields the protein CSVTSRGTAGYTF.

This clone was counted between two and nine times. The chain combines TRBV6-1 with TRBJ2-4, with TRBD2 matching 8 bases. This CDR3 region has 17 residues. J gave up 0 bases and V 3 bases, and 7 bases lay outside the gene matches. Germline-derived CDR1 and CDR2 are MNHNS and SASEGT. Written as DNA, the CDR3 is TGTGCCAGCAGTGACCGGGGGGGGGAACTAGCCAAAAACATTCAGTACTTC. Translated: CASSDRGGELAKNIQYF.

This chain connects TRBV15 to TRBJ2-5; 8 positions match TRBD2. Unmatched junction bases numbered 6, after V lost 0 bases and J lost 0 bases. From germline, CDR1 is LNHNV and CDR2 YYDKDF (reference sequence). This CDR3 comprises 17 residues. CDR3 nucleotides: TGTGCCACCAGCAGAGATTTCACTAGCGGACACCAAGAGACCCAGTACTTC. It codes for CATSRDFTSGHQETQYF.

The chain recombines TRBV18 with TRBJ1-1; D not certain. Germline V CDR1 and CDR2: KGHSH, LQKENI. The V end lost 2 bases, the J end lost 1 base, and 5 bases lay between the germline ends. This CDR3 is 13 amino acids long. CDR3 residues: CASSPMANTEAFF. The CDR3 DNA reads TGTGCCAGCTCACCAATGGCGAACACTGAAGCTTTCTTT.

The chain has TRBV27 and TRBJ1-2, with 9 bases lining up with TRBD1. This CDR3 comprises 15 residues. CDR1 MNHEY and CDR2 SMNVEV come from the germline V gene (reference sequence). Unmatched junction bases numbered 7, after V lost 4 bases and J lost 4 bases. CDR3 in DNA: TGTGCCAGCAGTTCAACCGGGACAGGGAGCTATGGCTACACCTTC. This encodes CASSSTGTGSYGYTF.

The rearrangement uses TRBV6-5 and TRBJ1-4; weak D call: TRBD1 (6 bases). The length of the CDR3 is 16 residues. V lost 2 bases and J 2 bases, leaving 12 bases between the germline ends. The germline V gene encodes CDR1 MNHEY and CDR2 SVGAGI. The CDR3 sequence is CASSYRGGATNEKLFF. The CDR3 coding sequence is TGTGCCAGCAGTTACCGGGGGGGGGCTACTAATGAAAAACTGTTTTTT.

V and J are TRBV28 and TRBJ1-2; 12 bases line up with TRBD1. V was pared by 5 bases and J by 8 bases, with 6 bases of the junction left unmatched. CDR3 length equals 14 residues. Germline V gene sequence: CDR1 MDHEN, CDR2 SYDVKM. CDR3 in amino acids: CASSGTGGAGGYTF. The CDR3 DNA reads TGTGCCAGCAGTGGGACAGGGGGCGCGGGGGGCTACACCTTC.

The chain recombines TRBV18 with TRBJ2-7, with 14 positions matching TRBD2. CDR1 is KGHSH and CDR2 is LQKENI in the germline V gene. Germline trimming cut 6 bases from V and 4 bases from J; bases unmatched to any gene: 8. The CDR3 runs to 16 residues. In DNA, the CDR3 is TGTGCCAGCTCCTGGGGACTAGCGGGAGACGGGTACGAGCAGTACTTC. As protein: CASSWGLAGDGYEQYF. The full variable domain, its missing parts supplied by reference TRBV18 and TRBJ2-7, is NAGVMQNPRHLVRRRGQEARLRCSPMKGHSHVYWYRQLPEEGLKFMVYLQKENIIDESGMPKERFSAEFPKEGPSILRIQQVVRGDSAAYFCASSWGLAGDGYEQYFGPGTRLTVT.

This clone was observed a few times. The J gene is TRBJ2-7, the V gene TRBV7-8, with TRBD2 matching over 9 bases. In germline, CDR1 is SGHVS, CDR2 FQNEAQ. CDR3 length: 14 residues. Losses at the gene ends were 5 bases for V and 6 bases for J; bases not matched to a gene: 8. The CDR3 here is CASSRGLAGVEQYF. CDR3 DNA sequence: TGTGCCAGCAGCCGGGGACTAGCAGGGGTCGAGCAGTACTTC.

J is TRBJ2-5 and V is TRBV30; TRBD2 is a possible D gene (7 bases). Germline loops: CDR1 GTSNPN, CDR2 SVGIG (reference sequence). V was trimmed by 0 bases and J by 4 bases, leaving 15 bases between them. The CDR3 spans 15 residues. In nucleotides, the CDR3 is TGTGCCTGGAGTGTAGTTGGGGGGGGGCGAGAGACCCAGTACTTC. As protein: CAWSVVGGGRETQYF.

This clone showed up just once. The V call is TRBV6-6, the J call TRBJ2-3, with unresolved D. Germline CDR1 MNHNY, CDR2 SVGAGI (reference sequence). The CDR3 spans 14 residues. V dropped 0 bases and J dropped 5 bases, with 9 bases sitting between them. The CDR3 DNA reads TGTGCCAGCAGTTACTCGAACGCGCAAGATACGCAGTATTTT. Protein product: CASSYSNAQDTQYF.

Concerning this clone: Other DNA sequences within the sample encode an identical CDR3. The rearrangement links TRBV9 to TRBJ1-4; D gene unclear. CDR3 length: 13 residues. Germline CDR1 SGDLS, CDR2 YYNGEE. The V and J ends lost 2 bases and 6 bases respectively, with 8 bases between them. CDR3: CASSVGADEKLFF. The CDR3 DNA follows: TGTGCCAGCAGCGTTGGAGCTGATGAAAAACTGTTTTTT.